This TCR beta chain was identified in a study of blood T cell repertoires in COVID-19. The germline gives CDR1 LNHDA, CDR2 SQIVND (reference sequence). V was shortened by 6 bases and J by 0 bases, with 14 bases between the two germline ends. The CDR3 has 15 amino acids. Sequencing was performed with immunoSEQ multiplex PCR; in TCRdb, only in-frame clones are kept and a portion is missing. This table holds approximately 150,000 clones, 87% found once. The gene calls are TRBV19 and TRBJ1-1; D not resolved. The sequenced material came from peripheral blood. This receptor was taken from a woman in her 50s with active or convalescent COVID-19. CDR3 sequence: CASRQDDRMNTEAFF. DNA for the CDR3: TGTGCCAGTAGGCAGGATGACCGCATGAACACTGAAGCTTTCTTT.